This record concerns one TCR beta chain sequence. The V end lost 2 bases, the J end lost 2 bases, and 8 bases lay between the germline ends. The germline CDR1 and CDR2 sequences are SGHDT and YYEEEE. The CDR3 contains 15 residues. Using immunoSEQ multiplex PCR, the repertoire was profiled, and TCRdb retains in-frame clones only, with some absent. The table has 65,000 to 75,000 clones, about nine tenths seen once. These data originate in a study of blood T cell repertoires in COVID-19. The sequence was obtained from a man in his fifties with active COVID-19. This sequence joins TRBV5-6 and TRBJ2-6; D is possibly TRBD1 (6 bases). The sample was peripheral blood. The CDR3 sequence: CASSLGGTGANVLTF. CDR3 in DNA: TGTGCCAGCAGCTTAGGGGGAACTGGGGCCAACGTCCTGACTTTC.